Described below is a single T cell receptor beta chain sequence and its context. The data belong to a study of T cell responses to AZD1222 COVID-19 vaccine. The data were produced by immunoSEQ multiplex PCR, yet TCRdb's version contains in-frame clones alone and is incomplete. The table includes some 100,000 clones, 88% detected once. Trimming left V 3 bases short and J 4 bases short, with 14 bases between. The CDR3 extends over 15 amino acids. The germline CDR1 and CDR2 sequences are LGHNT and FRNRAP. The clonotype originates from an adult in good health. Sequences were derived from peripheral blood, sampled on day 0 of AZD1222 vaccination. V usage is TRBV12-5 and J usage is TRBJ2-3; D possibly corresponds to TRBD2 (5 bases). CDR3 bases: TGTGCTAGTGGTTTAAACTGGGAGCCTCCAGATACGCAGTATTTT. Protein product: CASGLNWEPPDTQYF.